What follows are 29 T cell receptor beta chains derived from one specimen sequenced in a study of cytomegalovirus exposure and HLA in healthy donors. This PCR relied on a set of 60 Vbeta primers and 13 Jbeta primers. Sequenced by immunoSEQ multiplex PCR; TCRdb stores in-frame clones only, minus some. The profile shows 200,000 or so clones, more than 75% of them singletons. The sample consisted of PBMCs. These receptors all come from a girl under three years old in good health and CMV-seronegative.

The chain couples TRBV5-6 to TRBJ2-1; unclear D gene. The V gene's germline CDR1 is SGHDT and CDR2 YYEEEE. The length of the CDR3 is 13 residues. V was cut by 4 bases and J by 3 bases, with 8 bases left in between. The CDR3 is CASSVDNYNEQFF. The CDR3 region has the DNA TGTGCCAGCAGCGTTGACAACTACAATGAGCAGTTCTTC. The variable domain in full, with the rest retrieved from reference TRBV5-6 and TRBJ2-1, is DAGVTQSPTHLIKTRGQQVTLRCSPKSGHDTVSWYQQALGQGPQFIFQYYEEEERQRGNFPDRFSGHQFPNYSSELNVNALLLGDSALYLCASSVDNYNEQFFGPGTRLTVL.

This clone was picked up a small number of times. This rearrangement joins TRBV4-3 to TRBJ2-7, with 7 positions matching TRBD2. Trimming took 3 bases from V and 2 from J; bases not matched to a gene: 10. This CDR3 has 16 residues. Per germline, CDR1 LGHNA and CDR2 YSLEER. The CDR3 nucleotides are TGCGCCAGCAGCCAGGACCAGCTAGCGGAGACCTACGAGCAGTACTTC. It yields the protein CASSQDQLAETYEQYF.

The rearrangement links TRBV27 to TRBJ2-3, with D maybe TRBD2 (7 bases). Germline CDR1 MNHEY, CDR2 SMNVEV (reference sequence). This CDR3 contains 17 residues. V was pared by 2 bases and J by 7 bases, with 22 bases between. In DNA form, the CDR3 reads TGTGCCAGCAGTTTAATGGGGGTGGGGGGGCCTACTCATACGCAGTATTTT. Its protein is CASSLMGVGGPTHTQYF.

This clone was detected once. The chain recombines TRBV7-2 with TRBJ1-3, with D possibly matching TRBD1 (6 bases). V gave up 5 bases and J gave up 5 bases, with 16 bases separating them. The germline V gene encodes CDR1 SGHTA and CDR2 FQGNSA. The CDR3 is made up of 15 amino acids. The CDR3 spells CASSEAGDMRNTIYF. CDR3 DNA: TGTGCCAGCAGCGAAGCTGGGGACATGAGAAACACCATATATTTT.

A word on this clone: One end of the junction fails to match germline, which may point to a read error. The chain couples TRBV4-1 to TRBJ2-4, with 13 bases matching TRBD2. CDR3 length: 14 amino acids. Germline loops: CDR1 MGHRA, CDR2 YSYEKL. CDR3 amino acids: CASSQEGTSGDRNF. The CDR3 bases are TGCGCCAGCAGCCAAGAAGGGACTAGCGGGGACCGAAACTTC.

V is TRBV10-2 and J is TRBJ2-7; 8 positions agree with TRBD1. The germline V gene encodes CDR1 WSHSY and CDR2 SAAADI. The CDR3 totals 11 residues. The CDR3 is CAGDRTYEQYF. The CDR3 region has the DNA TGCGCTGGGGACAGGACCTACGAGCAGTACTTC.

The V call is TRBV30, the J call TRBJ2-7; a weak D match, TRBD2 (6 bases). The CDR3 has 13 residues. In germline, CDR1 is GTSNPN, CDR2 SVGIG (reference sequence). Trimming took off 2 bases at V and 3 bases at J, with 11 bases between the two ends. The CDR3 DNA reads TGTGCCTGGAGTCCCGGGACTGGCTACGAGCAGTACTTC. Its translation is CAWSPGTGYEQYF.

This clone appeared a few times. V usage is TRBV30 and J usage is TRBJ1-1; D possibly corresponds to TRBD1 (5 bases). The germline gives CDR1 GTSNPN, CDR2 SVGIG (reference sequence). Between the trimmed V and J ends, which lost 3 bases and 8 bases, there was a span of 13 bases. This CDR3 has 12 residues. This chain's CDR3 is CAWSEGPGEAFF. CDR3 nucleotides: TGTGCCTGGAGCGAAGGACCAGGGGAAGCTTTCTTT.

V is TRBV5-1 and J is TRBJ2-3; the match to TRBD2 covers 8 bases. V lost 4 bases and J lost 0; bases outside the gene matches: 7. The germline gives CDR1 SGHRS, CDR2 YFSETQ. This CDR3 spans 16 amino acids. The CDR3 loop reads CASSPNSGVSTDTQYF. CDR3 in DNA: TGCGCCAGCAGCCCTAATAGCGGGGTGAGCACAGATACGCAGTATTTT.

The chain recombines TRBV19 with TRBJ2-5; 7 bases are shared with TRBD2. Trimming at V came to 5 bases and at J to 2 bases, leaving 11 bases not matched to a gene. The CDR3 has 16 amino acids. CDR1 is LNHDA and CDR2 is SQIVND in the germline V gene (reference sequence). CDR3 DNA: TGTGCCAGTAGTTCCCGACTAGCAGCAAGACAAGAGACCCAGTACTTC. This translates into CASSSRLAARQETQYF. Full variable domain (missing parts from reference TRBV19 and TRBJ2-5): DGGITQSPKYLFRKEGQNVTLSCEQNLNHDAMYWYRQDPGQGLRLIYYSQIVNDFQKGDIAEGYSVSREKKESFPLTVTSAQKNPTAFYLCASSSRLAARQETQYFGPGTRLLVL.

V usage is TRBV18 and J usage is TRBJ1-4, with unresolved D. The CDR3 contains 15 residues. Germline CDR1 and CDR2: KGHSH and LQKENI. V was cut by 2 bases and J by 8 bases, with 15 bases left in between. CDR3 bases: TGTGCCAGCTCACCAACGGAGGCGGCGGGAGAAAAACTGTTTTTT. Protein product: CASSPTEAAGEKLFF.

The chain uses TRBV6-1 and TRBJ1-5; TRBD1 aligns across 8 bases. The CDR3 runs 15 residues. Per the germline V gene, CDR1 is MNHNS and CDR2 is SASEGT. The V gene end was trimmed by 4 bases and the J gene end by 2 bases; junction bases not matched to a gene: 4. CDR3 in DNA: TGTGCCAGCAGTGCAACAGGGGGGGGCAATCAGCCCCAGCATTTT. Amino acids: CASSATGGGNQPQHF.

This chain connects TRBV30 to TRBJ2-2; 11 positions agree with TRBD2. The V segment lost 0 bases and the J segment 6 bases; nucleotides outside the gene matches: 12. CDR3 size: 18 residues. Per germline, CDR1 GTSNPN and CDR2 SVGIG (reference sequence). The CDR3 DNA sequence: TGTGCCTGGAGTGTAGTCCTTTGGTCTAGCGGGAGGTCCGGGGAGCTGTTTTTT. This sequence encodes CAWSVVLWSSGRSGELFF. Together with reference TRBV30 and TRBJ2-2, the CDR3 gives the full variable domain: SQTIHQWPATLVQPVGSPLSLECTVEGTSNPNLYWYRQAAGRGLQLLFYSVGIGQISSEVPQNLSASRPQDRQFILSSKKLLLSDSGFYLCAWSVVLWSSGRSGELFFGEGSRLTVL.

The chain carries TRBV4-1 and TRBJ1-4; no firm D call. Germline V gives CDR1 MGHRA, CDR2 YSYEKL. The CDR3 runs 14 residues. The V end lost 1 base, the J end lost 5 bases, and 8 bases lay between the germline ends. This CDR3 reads CASSQARSNEKLFF. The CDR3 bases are TGCGCCAGCAGCCAAGCACGGAGCAATGAAAAACTGTTTTTT.

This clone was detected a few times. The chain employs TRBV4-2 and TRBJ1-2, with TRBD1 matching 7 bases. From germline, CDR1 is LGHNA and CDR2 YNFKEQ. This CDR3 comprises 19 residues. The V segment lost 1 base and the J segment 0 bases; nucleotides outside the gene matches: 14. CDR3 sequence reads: CASSQVGPDRERPNYGYTF. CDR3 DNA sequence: TGTGCCAGCAGCCAAGTAGGGCCCGACAGGGAGCGGCCTAACTATGGCTACACCTTC.

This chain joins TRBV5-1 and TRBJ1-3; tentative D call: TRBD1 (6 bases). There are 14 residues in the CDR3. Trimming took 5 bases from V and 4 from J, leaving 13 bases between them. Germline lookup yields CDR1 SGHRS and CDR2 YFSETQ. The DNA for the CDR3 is TGCGCCAGCAGTCCAACAGGGCAAGGAAACACCATATATTTT. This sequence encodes CASSPTGQGNTIYF.

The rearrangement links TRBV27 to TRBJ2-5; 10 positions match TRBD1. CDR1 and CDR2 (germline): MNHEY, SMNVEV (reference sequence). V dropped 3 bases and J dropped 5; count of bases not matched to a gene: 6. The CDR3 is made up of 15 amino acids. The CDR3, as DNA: TGTGCCAGCAGTTTGGGGACAGGGGTTGGGGAGACCCAGTACTTC. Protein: CASSLGTGVGETQYF.

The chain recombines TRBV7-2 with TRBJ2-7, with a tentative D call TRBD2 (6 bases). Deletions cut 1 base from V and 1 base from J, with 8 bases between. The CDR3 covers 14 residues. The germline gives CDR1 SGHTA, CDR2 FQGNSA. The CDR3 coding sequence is TGTGCCAGCAGCTTAGAACGGGGGTCCTACGAGCAGTACTTC. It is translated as CASSLERGSYEQYF.

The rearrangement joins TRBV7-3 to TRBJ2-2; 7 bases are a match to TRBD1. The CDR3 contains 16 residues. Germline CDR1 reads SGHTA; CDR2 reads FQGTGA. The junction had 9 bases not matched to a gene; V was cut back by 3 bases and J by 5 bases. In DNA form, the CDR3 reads TGTGCCAGCAGCTTCACAGGGGATTTGCGGACCGGGGAGCTGTTTTTT. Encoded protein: CASSFTGDLRTGELFF.

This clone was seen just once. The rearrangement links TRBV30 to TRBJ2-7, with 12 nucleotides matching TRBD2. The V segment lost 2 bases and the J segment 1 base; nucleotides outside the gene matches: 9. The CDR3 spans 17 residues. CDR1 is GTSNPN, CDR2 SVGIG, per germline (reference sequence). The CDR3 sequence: CAWSLGRTSGISYEQYF. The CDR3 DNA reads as TGTGCCTGGAGTCTAGGGAGGACTAGCGGGATTTCCTACGAGCAGTACTTC.

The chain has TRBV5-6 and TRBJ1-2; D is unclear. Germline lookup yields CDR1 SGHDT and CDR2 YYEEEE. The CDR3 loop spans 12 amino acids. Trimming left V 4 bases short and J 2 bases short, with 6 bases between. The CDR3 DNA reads TGTGCCAGCAGCCCGACAAACTATGGCTACACCTTC. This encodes CASSPTNYGYTF.

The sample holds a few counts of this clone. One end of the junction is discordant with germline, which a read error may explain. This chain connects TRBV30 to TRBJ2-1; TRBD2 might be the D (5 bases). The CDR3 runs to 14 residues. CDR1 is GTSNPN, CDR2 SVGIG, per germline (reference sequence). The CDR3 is CAHKKLDSDNEQFF. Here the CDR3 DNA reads TGTGCCCACAAAAAGCTGGACTCCGACAATGAGCAGTTCTTC.

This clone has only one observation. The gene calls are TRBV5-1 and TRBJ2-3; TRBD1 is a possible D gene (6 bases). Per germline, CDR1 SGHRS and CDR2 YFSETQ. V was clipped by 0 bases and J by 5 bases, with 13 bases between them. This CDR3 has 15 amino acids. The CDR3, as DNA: TGCGCCAGCAGCTTGGAGGGCAGGGGTGGAGATACGCAGTATTTT. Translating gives CASSLEGRGGDTQYF.

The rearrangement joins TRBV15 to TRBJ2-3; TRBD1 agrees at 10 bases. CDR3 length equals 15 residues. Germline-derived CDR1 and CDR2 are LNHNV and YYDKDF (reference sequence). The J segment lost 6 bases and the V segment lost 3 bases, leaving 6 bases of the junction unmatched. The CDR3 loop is CATSRDRGERDTQYF. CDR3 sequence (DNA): TGTGCCACCAGCAGGGACAGGGGGGAGAGGGATACGCAGTATTTT.

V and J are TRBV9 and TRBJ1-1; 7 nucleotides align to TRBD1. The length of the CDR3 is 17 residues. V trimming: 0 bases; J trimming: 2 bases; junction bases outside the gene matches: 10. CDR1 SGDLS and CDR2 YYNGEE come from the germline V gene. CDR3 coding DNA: TGTGCCAGCAGCGTAGTCGTGGAGGGGGCTCAAAACACTGAAGCTTTCTTT. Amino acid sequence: CASSVVVEGAQNTEAFF.

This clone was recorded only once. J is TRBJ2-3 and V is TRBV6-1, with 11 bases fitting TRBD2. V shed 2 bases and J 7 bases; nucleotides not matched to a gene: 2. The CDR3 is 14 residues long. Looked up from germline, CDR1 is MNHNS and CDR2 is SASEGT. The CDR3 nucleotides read TGTGCCAGCAGTGAATCGACTAGCGGGAATACGCAGTATTTT. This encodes CASSESTSGNTQYF.

CDR3 DNA sequence: TGTGCCAGCAGCTTACAACCCGGGACAGTCAATGAGCAGTTCTTC. Protein product: CASSLQPGTVNEQFF. The chain combines TRBV6-4 with TRBJ2-1; 7 bases map to TRBD1. The CDR3 has 15 amino acids. The germline CDR1 and CDR2 sequences are MRHNA and SNTAGT. Germline trimming cut 6 bases from V and 6 bases from J; bases unmatched to any gene: 11.

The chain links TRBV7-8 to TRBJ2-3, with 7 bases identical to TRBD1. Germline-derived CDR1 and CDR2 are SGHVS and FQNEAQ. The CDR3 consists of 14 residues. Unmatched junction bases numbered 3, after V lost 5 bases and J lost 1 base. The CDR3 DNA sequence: TGTGCCAGCAGCGTAGGACAGGGCACAGATACGCAGTATTTT. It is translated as CASSVGQGTDTQYF.

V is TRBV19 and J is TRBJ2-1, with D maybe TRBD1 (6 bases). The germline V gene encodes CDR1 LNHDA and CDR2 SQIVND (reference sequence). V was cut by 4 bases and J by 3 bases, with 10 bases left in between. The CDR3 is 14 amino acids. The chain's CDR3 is CASSTSTGYNEQFF. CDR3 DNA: TGTGCCAGTAGTACCTCGACAGGCTACAATGAGCAGTTCTTC.